This is a list of T cell receptor beta chains from one sample in a study of beta chain features in type 1 diabetes. This table comes from immunoSEQ multiplex PCR, and its TCRdb copy is limited to in-frame clones, with some not included. The sample lists over 650,000 clones; around an eighth were seen once. The sequenced sample consisted of naive CD4+ T cells from blood. These receptors came from a man between 18 and 35 years old with type 1 diabetes. The CDR3 runs from the conserved cysteine through the conserved F or W. D genes are given only for firm matches. Not every row has a clone size; where given, it reads once, few, many or a size class.

D gene: TRBD2
V gene: TRBV4-1
J gene: TRBJ2-1
clone size: few
CDR3 protein: CASSPGTSGPNEQFF
CDR3 DNA: TGCGCCAGCAGCCCCGGGACTAGCGGTCCCAATGAGCAGTTCTTC

D gene: TRBD1
V gene: TRBV15
J gene: TRBJ1-1
clone size: few
CDR3 protein: CATSSVGQGRMNTEAFF
CDR3 DNA: TGTGCCACCAGCAGTGTCGGACAGGGACGCATGAACACTGAAGCTTTCTTT

D gene: TRBD2
V gene: TRBV7-9
J gene: TRBJ2-3
clone size: .
CDR3 protein: CASRLPGLAGAEDTQYF
CDR3 DNA: TGTGCCAGCAGGCTCCCGGGACTAGCGGGAGCGGAAGATACGCAGTATTTT

D gene: .
V gene: TRBV4-3
J gene: TRBJ1-4
clone size: few
CDR3 protein: CASSQEGMTNEKLFF
CDR3 DNA: TGCGCCAGCAGCCAAGAGGGGATGACTAATGAAAAACTGTTTTTT

D gene: .
V gene: TRBV30
J gene: TRBJ2-7
clone size: .
CDR3 protein: CACGKGAYEQYF
CDR3 DNA: TGTGCCTGCGGCAAGGGGGCCTACGAGCAGTACTTC

D gene: TRBD2
V gene: TRBV7-2
J gene: TRBJ2-2
clone size: .
CDR3 protein: CASSLVGNGGAELFF
CDR3 DNA: TGTGCCAGCAGCTTAGTCGGAAACGGGGGGGCAGAGCTGTTTTTT

D gene: .
V gene: TRBV2
J gene: TRBJ2-4
clone size: .
CDR3 protein: CASRPRQSLLGGIQYF
CDR3 DNA: TGTGCCAGCAGACCTCGACAGAGCTTGCTTGGGGGCATTCAGTACTTC

D gene: .
V gene: TRBV5-4
J gene: TRBJ1-3
clone size: few
CDR3 protein: CASSSPGRGRIGNTIYF
CDR3 DNA: TGTGCCAGCAGCTCCCCCGGCCGGGGTCGGATCGGAAACACCATATATTTT

D gene: .
V gene: TRBV5-1
J gene: TRBJ1-2
clone size: .
CDR3 protein: CASSPANGGRAEGYTF
CDR3 DNA: TGCGCCAGCAGCCCCGCGAATGGGGGGCGCGCAGAAGGCTACACCTTC

D gene: .
V gene: TRBV28
J gene: TRBJ1-1
clone size: few
CDR3 protein: CASNENTEAFF
CDR3 DNA: TGTGCCAGCAACGAAAACACTGAAGCTTTCTTT

D gene: .
V gene: TRBV5-1
J gene: TRBJ2-7
clone size: .
CDR3 protein: CASTRLASGTSYEQYF
CDR3 DNA: TGCGCCAGCACCCGGCTGGCCAGCGGCACCTCCTACGAGCAGTACTTC

D gene: TRBD2
V gene: TRBV30
J gene: TRBJ2-5
clone size: few
CDR3 protein: CAWTLGGSGRLGETQYF
CDR3 DNA: TGTGCCTGGACCCTGGGGGGTAGCGGGCGTTTGGGAGAGACCCAGTACTTC

D gene: .
V gene: TRBV12-5
J gene: TRBJ2-1
clone size: few
CDR3 protein: CASGGQLGLDEQFF
CDR3 DNA: TGTGCTAGTGGAGGGCAGCTGGGTTTGGATGAGCAGTTCTTC

D gene: .
V gene: TRBV28
J gene: TRBJ1-2
clone size: .
CDR3 protein: CASSLGGASYYGYTF
CDR3 DNA: TGTGCCAGCAGTTTGGGGGGCGCCTCTTACTATGGCTACACCTTC

D gene: .
V gene: TRBV28
J gene: TRBJ1-1
clone size: few
CDR3 protein: CASTSSSRAFF
CDR3 DNA: TGTGCCAGCACCTCAAGTAGTCGAGCTTTCTTT

D gene: .
V gene: TRBV14
J gene: TRBJ1-2
clone size: .
CDR3 protein: CASSPQGYDYGYTF
CDR3 DNA: TGTGCCAGCAGTCCACAGGGATATGACTATGGCTACACCTTC

D gene: .
V gene: TRBV2
J gene: TRBJ2-1
clone size: .
CDR3 protein: CASSGRGVRNEQFF
CDR3 DNA: TGTGCCAGCAGTGGACGGGGAGTAAGGAATGAGCAGTTCTTC

D gene: TRBD2
V gene: TRBV5-1
J gene: TRBJ2-3
clone size: few
CDR3 protein: CASSYGTSGHTDTQYF
CDR3 DNA: TGCGCCAGCAGCTACGGAACTAGCGGGCACACAGATACGCAGTATTTT

D gene: .
V gene: TRBV14
J gene: TRBJ2-5
clone size: .
CDR3 protein: CASSQRGQETQYF
CDR3 DNA: TGTGCCAGCAGCCAGAGGGGTCAAGAGACCCAGTACTTC

D gene: .
V gene: TRBV23-1
J gene: TRBJ1-5
clone size: few
CDR3 protein: CASSSRMTMGGNQPQHF
CDR3 DNA: TGCGCCAGCAGTTCCCGAATGACTATGGGGGGCAATCAGCCCCAGCATTTT

D gene: TRBD2
V gene: TRBV7-2
J gene: TRBJ2-3
clone size: .
CDR3 protein: CASSSGGRTDTQYF
CDR3 DNA: TGTGCCAGCAGCTCGGGGGGGCGTACAGATACGCAGTATTTT